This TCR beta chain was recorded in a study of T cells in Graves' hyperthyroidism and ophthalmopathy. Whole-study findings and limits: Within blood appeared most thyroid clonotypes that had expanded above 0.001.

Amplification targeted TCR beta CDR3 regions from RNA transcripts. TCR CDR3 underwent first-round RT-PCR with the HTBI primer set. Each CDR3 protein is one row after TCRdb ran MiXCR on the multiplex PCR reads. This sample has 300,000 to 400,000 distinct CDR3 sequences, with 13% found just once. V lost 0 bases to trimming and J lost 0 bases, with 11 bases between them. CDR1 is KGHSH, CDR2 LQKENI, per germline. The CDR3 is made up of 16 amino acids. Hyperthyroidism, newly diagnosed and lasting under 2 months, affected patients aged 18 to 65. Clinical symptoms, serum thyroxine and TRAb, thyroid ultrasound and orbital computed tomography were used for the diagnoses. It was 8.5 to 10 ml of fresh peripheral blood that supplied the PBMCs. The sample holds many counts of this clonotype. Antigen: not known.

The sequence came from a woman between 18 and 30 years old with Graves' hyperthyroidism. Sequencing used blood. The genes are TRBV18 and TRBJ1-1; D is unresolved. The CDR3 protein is CASSPPVGSMNTEAFF. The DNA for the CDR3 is TGTGCCAGCTCACCACCGGTAGGGTCCATGAACACTGAAGCTTTCTTT.